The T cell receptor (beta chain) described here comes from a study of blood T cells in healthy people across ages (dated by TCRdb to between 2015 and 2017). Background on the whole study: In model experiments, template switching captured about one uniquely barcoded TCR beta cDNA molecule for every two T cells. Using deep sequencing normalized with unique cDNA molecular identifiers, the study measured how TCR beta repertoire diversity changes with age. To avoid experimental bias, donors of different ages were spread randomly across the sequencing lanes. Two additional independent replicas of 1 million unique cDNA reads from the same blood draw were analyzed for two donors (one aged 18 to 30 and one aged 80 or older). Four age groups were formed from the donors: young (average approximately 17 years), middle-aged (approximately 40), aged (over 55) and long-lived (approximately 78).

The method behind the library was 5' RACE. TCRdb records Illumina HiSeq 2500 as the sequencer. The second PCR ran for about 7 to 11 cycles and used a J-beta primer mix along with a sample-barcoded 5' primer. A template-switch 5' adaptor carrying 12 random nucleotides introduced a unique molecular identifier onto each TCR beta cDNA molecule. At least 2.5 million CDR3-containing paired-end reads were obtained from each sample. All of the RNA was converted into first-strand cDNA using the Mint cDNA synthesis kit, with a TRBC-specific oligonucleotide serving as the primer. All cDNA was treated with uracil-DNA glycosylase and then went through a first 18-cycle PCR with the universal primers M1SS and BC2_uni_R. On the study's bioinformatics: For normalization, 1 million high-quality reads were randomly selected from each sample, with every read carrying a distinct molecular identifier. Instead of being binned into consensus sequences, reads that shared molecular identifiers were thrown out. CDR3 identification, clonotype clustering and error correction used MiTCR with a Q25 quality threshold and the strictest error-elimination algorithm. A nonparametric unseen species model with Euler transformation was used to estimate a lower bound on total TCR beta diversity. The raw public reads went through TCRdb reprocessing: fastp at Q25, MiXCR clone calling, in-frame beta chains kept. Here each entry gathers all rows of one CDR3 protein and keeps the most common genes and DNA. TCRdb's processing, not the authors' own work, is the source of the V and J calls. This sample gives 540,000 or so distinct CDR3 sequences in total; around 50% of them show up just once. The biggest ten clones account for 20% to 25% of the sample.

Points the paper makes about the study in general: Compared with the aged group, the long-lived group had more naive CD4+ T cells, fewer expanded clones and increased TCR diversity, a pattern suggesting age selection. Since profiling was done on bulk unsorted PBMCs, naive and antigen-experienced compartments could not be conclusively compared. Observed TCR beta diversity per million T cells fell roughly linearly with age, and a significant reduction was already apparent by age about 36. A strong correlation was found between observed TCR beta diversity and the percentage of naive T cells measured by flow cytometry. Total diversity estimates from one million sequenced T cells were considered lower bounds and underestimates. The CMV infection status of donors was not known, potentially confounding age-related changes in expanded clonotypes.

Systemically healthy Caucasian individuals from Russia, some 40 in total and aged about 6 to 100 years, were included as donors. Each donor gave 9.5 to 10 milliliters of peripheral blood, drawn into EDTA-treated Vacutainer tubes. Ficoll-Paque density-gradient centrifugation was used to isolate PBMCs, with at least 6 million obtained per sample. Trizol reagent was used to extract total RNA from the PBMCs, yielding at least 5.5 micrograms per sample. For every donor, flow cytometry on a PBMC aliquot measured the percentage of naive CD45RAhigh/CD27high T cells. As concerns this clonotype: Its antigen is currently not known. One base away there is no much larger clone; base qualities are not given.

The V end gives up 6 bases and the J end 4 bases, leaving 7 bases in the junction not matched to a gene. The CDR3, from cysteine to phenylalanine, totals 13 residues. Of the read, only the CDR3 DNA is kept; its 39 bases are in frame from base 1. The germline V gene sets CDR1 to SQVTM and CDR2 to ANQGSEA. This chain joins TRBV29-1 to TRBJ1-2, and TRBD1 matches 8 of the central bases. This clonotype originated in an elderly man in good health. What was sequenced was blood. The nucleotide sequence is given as TGCAGCGTCAGGACAGGGCAGGGCTATGGCTACACCTTC. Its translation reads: CSVRTGQGYGYTF.